This T cell receptor beta chain was retrieved from a study of blood T cell repertoires in COVID-19. Study summary: Sites in the United States, Italy and Spain provided acute and convalescent COVID-19 samples. Sources were T cells, B-cell-depleted T cells, or PBMCs; the material itself was cDNA or gDNA.

This CDR3 has 14 amino acids. V lost 4 bases and J 2 bases, leaving 14 bases between the germline ends. Germline CDR1 GTSNPN, CDR2 SVGIG (reference sequence). In the original analysis: Reference gene primer amplification gave estimated nucleated cell counts. Libraries were prepared by immunoSEQ multiplex PCR; TCRdb keeps only in-frame clonotypes and omits some of them. Clone size and the V and J calls come from that table; the DNA yielded D and trimming. This sample has around 67,000 clones, with 80% to 90% found just once. Sequenced sample: peripheral blood. The receptor's source is a man between 65 and 85 years old with acute or convalescent COVID-19. The rearrangement links TRBV30 to TRBJ1-2; no firm D call. Here the CDR3 DNA reads TGTGCCTGGATCCGGGATGGGTTCAACTATGGCTACACCTTC. Translation: CAWIRDGFNYGYTF.